The rows below give T cell receptor beta chains drawn from one sample of a study of cytomegalovirus exposure and HLA in healthy donors. The protocol was immunoSEQ multiplex PCR, while the TCRdb copy is restricted to in-frame clones and leaves out a portion. Among around 210,000 clones listed, about 77% were seen once. What was sequenced was PBMCs. The receptors here all came from a boy younger than 18 in good health and CMV-seronegative. CDR3s include the opening cysteine and the closing phenylalanine or tryptophan. The D gene is left open where the match is weak. The size entry is marked missing in some rows and otherwise reads once, few, many or a size class.

V gene	clone size	D gene	J gene	CDR3 DNA	CDR3 protein
TRBV6-6	-	-	TRBJ2-7	TGTGCCAGCACTACAGGGAACGAGCAGTACTTC	CASTTGNEQYF
TRBV2	-	-	TRBJ1-6	TGTGCCAGCACCCCCAGGAATTTGGGGGACTTGGGTCCCCTCCACTTT	CASTPRNLGDLGPLHF
TRBV7-9	-	-	TRBJ2-5	TGTGCCAGCAGCTTATTTCTGGCAGGGGCCTCCGAGACCCAGTACTTC	CASSLFLAGASETQYF
TRBV6-1	once	TRBD2	TRBJ2-2	TGTGCCAGCAGTGCCCGCGGGAGGGTGCGGGGAACCGGGGAGCTGTTTTTT	CASSARGRVRGTGELFF
TRBV5-1	-	TRBD1	TRBJ1-2	TGCGCCAGCAGCTTGGGCGGACCGGGACAGGGAAACTATGGCTACACCTTC	CASSLGGPGQGNYGYTF
TRBV29-1	-	-	TRBJ1-4	TGCAGCGTTGAAGAGGGTTACGGGGGGGAAAAACTGTTTTTT	CSVEEGYGGEKLFF
TRBV2	-	-	TRBJ2-7	TGTGCCAGCAGTGGCGAAGTAACCTACGAGCAGTACTTC	CASSGEVTYEQYF
TRBV11-3	-	TRBD2	TRBJ2-7	TGTGCCAGCAGCTCGTCCGGGACTAGCGGGGGTTACGAGCAGTACTTC	CASSSSGTSGGYEQYF
TRBV5-5	-	TRBD1	TRBJ2-3	TGTGCCAGCAGCCCGATTGGGACAGGGTCTTCTGATACGCAGTATTTT	CASSPIGTGSSDTQYF
TRBV7-9	-	-	TRBJ2-6	TGTGCCAGCAGCTTAGTACGCTGGTTTACAGGTGCTGGGGCCAACGTCCTGACTTTC	CASSLVRWFTGAGANVLTF
TRBV29-1	-	-	TRBJ1-5	TGCAGCGTTGGTCAGGGGACGGGCAATCAGCCCCAGCATTTT	CSVGQGTGNQPQHF
TRBV5-1	-	-	TRBJ2-7	TGCGCCAGCAGCTTGATGAGGGGGAGCTCCTACGAGCAGTACTTC	CASSLMRGSSYEQYF
TRBV30	few	TRBD1	TRBJ1-2	TGTGCCTGGAGTTACCCGGACAGGGCCCGGTATGGCTACACCTTC	CAWSYPDRARYGYTF
TRBV11-2	few	TRBD2	TRBJ2-3	TGTGCCAGCAGCTCTGGACTAGCGGGGGGGCCAGAGTATTTT	CASSSGLAGGPEYF
TRBV6-6	few	-	TRBJ1-1	TGTGCCAGCAGTTACCGGAACACTGAAGCTTTCTTT	CASSYRNTEAFF
TRBV11-3	-	TRBD2	TRBJ2-1	TGTGCCAGCAGCTCCACCCTCCTTCTAGCGGGGGCCTACAATGAGCAGTTCTTC	CASSSTLLLAGAYNEQFF
TRBV6-9	few	-	TRBJ2-5	TGTGCCAGCAGTTATCGTGGACAAGCCAACCAAGAGACCCAGTACTTC	CASSYRGQANQETQYF
TRBV27	-	TRBD2	TRBJ2-7	TGTGCCAGCAGTTTAGAGGGACTAGCGTCGTACGAGCAGTACTTC	CASSLEGLASYEQYF
TRBV5-6	-	TRBD1	TRBJ2-7	TGTGCCAGCAGCTTGGGCAGGGGGACCCGCGAGCAGTACTTC	CASSLGRGTREQYF
TRBV11-3	few	-	TRBJ1-1	TGTGCCAGCAGCGACCAGGGGACAAGGGGCGGACGGCGAGCTTTCTTT	CASSDQGTRGGRRAFF
TRBV5-1	-	-	TRBJ2-3	TGCGCCAGCAGCTTGGAAGTTTCGAGTGGCACAGATACGCAGTATTTT	CASSLEVSSGTDTQYF
TRBV4-1	-	-	TRBJ1-1	TGCGCCAGCAAGGAGCTACTGCGACAGGATTCTCTGAACACTGAAGCTTTCTTT	CASKELLRQDSLNTEAFF
TRBV18	few	TRBD1	TRBJ1-1	TGTGCCAGCTCACCAACAGGGGAAAGGTACGCTGAAGCTTTCTTT	CASSPTGERYAEAFF
TRBV5-1	-	-	TRBJ2-7	TGCGCCAGCAGCTTGGAGGGCCGGGGAGACGAGCAGTACTTC	CASSLEGRGDEQYF
TRBV30	-	-	TRBJ1-6	TGTGCCTGTGAGCAGGGGCGAAATTCACCCCTCCACTTT	CACEQGRNSPLHF
TRBV27	-	-	TRBJ1-2	TGTGCCAGCAGTTTCGGGGGAACCTATGGCTACACCTTC	CASSFGGTYGYTF
TRBV29-1	-	TRBD2	TRBJ2-3	TGCAGCATCCGTAGCGGGGGTAGCACAGATACGCAGTATTTT	CSIRSGGSTDTQYF
TRBV27	-	TRBD1	TRBJ1-1	TGTGCCAGCAGTTCCCTAGGGACAGGCCGCCATGAAGCTTTCTTT	CASSSLGTGRHEAFF
TRBV19	few	-	TRBJ1-1	TGTGCCAGTGTGAGGGAGTTCACTGAAGCTTTCTTT	CASVREFTEAFF
TRBV5-1	-	-	TRBJ2-4	TGCGCCAGCAGCGCGACAGGTTTGACAGGGAGGAACATTCAGTACTTC	CASSATGLTGRNIQYF
TRBV30	-	-	TRBJ2-3	TGTGCCTGGAGTGTACGGGTTAGCACAGATACGCAGTATTTT	CAWSVRVSTDTQYF
TRBV21-1	-	-	TRBJ2-6	TGTGCCAGCAGCAAAGCGCTCTCGACAGACAAAGTTTCTGGGGCCAACGTCCTGACTTTC	CASSKALSTDKVSGANVLTF
TRBV7-7	-	TRBD2	TRBJ2-5	TGTGCCAGCAGCTCAATGACGGCTAGCGGGGGGACCCAGTACTTC	CASSSMTASGGTQYF
TRBV7-9	-	TRBD2	TRBJ2-7	TGTGCCAGCAGCCCCACCGGACTAGCGGGAGCGGGGGAGCAGTACTTC	CASSPTGLAGAGEQYF
TRBV19	-	-	TRBJ1-2	TGTGCCAGTAGTATCAGGTCTGCAGGCTTGCCTTATGGCTACACCTTC	CASSIRSAGLPYGYTF
TRBV6-6	-	TRBD2	TRBJ2-3	TGTGCCAGCACCGGACTAGCGGTGGCGGATACGCAGTATTTT	CASTGLAVADTQYF
TRBV29-1	-	TRBD1	TRBJ1-2	TGCAGCGTTGGAGAACAGGGGTCTAACTATGGCTACACCTTC	CSVGEQGSNYGYTF
TRBV19	-	-	TRBJ1-1	TGTGCCAGTAGTTTCCGGAACACTGAAGCTTTCTTT	CASSFRNTEAFF
TRBV5-1	-	-	TRBJ2-1	TGCGCCAGCAGCCTATCTTACAATGAGCAGTTCTTC	CASSLSYNEQFF
TRBV6-6	-	TRBD1	TRBJ1-6	TGTGCCAGCACCCCGGACAGGTTTGGACCTTCACCCCTCCACTTT	CASTPDRFGPSPLHF
TRBV9	-	TRBD1	TRBJ2-7	TGTGCCAGCAGCATACGGACAGGGGGCTACGAGCAGTACTTC	CASSIRTGGYEQYF